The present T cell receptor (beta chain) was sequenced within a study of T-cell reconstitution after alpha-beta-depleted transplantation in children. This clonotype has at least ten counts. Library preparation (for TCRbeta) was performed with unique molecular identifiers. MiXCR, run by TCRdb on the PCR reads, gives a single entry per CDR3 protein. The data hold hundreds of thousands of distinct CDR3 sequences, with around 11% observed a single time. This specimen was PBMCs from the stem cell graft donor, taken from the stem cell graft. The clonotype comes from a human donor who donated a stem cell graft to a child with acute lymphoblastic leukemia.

Here the CDR3 reads CASSSDMYEQYF. As DNA, the CDR3 is TGTGCCAGCAGTTCTGACATGTACGAGCAGTACTTC. The chain links TRBV6-2 or TRBV6-3 to TRBJ2-7, with unresolved D. CDR1 and CDR2 (germline): MNHEY, SVGEGT. The CDR3 loop spans 12 amino acids. With 4 bases removed from V and 4 bases from J, the gap between germline ends came to 8 bases.